This T cell receptor (beta chain) was recovered during a study of technical replicates of blood from a handful of donors. The method was immunoSEQ multiplex PCR; TCRdb's version includes in-frame clones alone and lacks a portion of them. The repertoire consists of 65,000 to 95,000 clones, with around 97% occurring once and the leading ten covering roughly 0.17%. The TCR sequence derives from a human donor in good health. Sequenced: T cells isolated from PBMCs.

CDR3 loop: CASSLTRDSGNTIYF. The DNA of the CDR3 is TGCGCCAGCAGTCTTACCCGGGACAGTGGAAACACCATATATTTT. The chain has TRBV5-1 and TRBJ1-3, with 7 nucleotides matching TRBD1. This CDR3 comprises 15 residues. Per the germline V gene, CDR1 is SGHRS and CDR2 is YFSETQ. The trim removed 5 bases at V and 3 bases at J, leaving 8 bases unmatched. The full variable domain, completed using reference TRBV5-1 and TRBJ1-3, is KAGVTQTPRYLIKTRGQQVTLSCSPISGHRSVSWYQQTPGQGLQFLFEYFSETQRNKGNFPGRFSGRQFSNSRSEMNVSTLELGDSALYLCASSLTRDSGNTIYFGEGSWLTVV.